This T cell receptor (beta chain) derives from a study of shared clonotypes between healthy human individuals (dated by TCRdb to 2019 to 2021). Background on the whole study: A few men and two women, aged 18 to 49 years, made up the cohort. To estimate repertoire size and how much clonotype sharing occurs between individuals, the study deeply sequenced the blood TCR repertoires of five or six healthy adults. To increase sequencing depth and limit assay-specific biases, different laboratories used diverse techniques to prepare libraries and sequence TCR repertoires. For each donor, three plates each were used for CD4 naive and CD4 memory, two plates were used for CD8 naive, and one plate was used for CD8 memory. Between about 0.94 and 8.9 billion PBMCs per donor were obtained by leukapheresis.

Remarks on this clone: Which antigen it targets is not known. One base away there is no much larger clone; base qualities are not given.

TCR CDR3 regions were amplified from genomic DNA by multiplex PCR using the deep immunoSEQ assay. For each cell subset, the extracted genomic DNA was distributed evenly across all wells of several immunoSEQ 96-well plates, and each plate served as one replicate. For sorted subsets, approximately 190 ng of genomic DNA, equivalent to some 33,000 T cell genomes, went into each replicate PCR. The purified libraries were quantified using a Qubit 3.0 fluorometer, sized with a Bioanalyzer 2100, and then quantified again using the KAPA Library Quantification kit. Every immunoSEQ 96-well plate was sequenced on a separate single-read 150-cycle Illumina NextSeq 550 flow cell. As for the original processing: Because the immunoSEQ output held only junctional sequences and lacked quality scores, the filtering could not match the filtering applied to full-length reads. Sequences were annotated with PyIR, a Python wrapper for IgBLAST v1.9, and V/J genes and CDR3 were assigned using IMGT germline references. Reads with weak V/J assignments (E-value above 1e-6), missing CDR3, stop codons, out-of-frame junctions, or ambiguous translated residues were removed. V3J clonotypes were defined as sequences sharing an identical inferred V gene, J gene, and CDR3 amino acid sequence. The percentage overlap between two repertoires was calculated by dividing the number of shared unique clonotypes by the size of the smaller repertoire. RTK rarefaction, the Chao1 estimator, and Recon v2.1 estimates of unobserved clonotypes were used to assess repertoire richness. OLGA was used to compute generation probabilities for all TCRbeta clonotypes that the gDNA method yielded from a handful of donors. TCRdb re-hosts the immuneACCESS table, in-frame sequences only. Its copies lack some clones; in the studies checked, an unresolved V gene accounts for under half of them, and the cause for the rest is not known. Clone size and the V and J calls come from that table; the DNA yielded D and trimming. This sample gives a few million clones in total; around 92% of them show up just once. The leading ten clones occupy around 0.35% of the sample.

What the authors observed across the whole study: Sampling was limited to blood, and TCR repertoires in tissue likely differ from TCR repertoires in blood. Compared with non-shared clonotypes, the clonotypes found in all four sorted-subset donors had higher generation probabilities. Incomplete sequencing was indicated by rarefaction of sorted-subset datasets, despite the large sequencing depth. Naive subsets generally had larger estimated clonotype richness than memory subsets. The small number of donors limited the genetic and exposure-history diversity represented. When a few donors were compared, the shared fraction of clonotypes was 5% to 6.5% for naive CD4, about 4% for naive CD8, more than 2% for memory CD4, and around 0.4% for memory CD8. Based on pairwise subsampling, the degree of clonotype sharing among donors was expected to be affected by sequencing depth.

Healthy HIV-negative adults with no recently reported acute infections or vaccinations were included as donors. All donors were Caucasian adults living in Nashville, Tennessee, USA. CD4+ T cells were enriched by magnetic negative selection, after which naive cells were positively selected on CD45RA and the negative fraction was taken as the memory subset. After blood collection by leukapheresis, PBMCs were isolated using Ficoll-Histopaque density gradient centrifugation and then cryopreserved in the vapor phase of liquid nitrogen. Purity and quantity of every magnetically sorted T cell population were checked by analytical flow cytometry. From each sorted fraction, genomic DNA was isolated and quantified by UV absorbance on a Nanodrop 2000c. V lost 5 bases and J lost 0 bases; the stretch between them is 19 bases long. CDR1 and CDR2 are read off the germline V gene as LGHNT and FRNRAP. Measured from the cysteine to the phenylalanine, the CDR3 is 17 residues long. Just CDR3 DNA is preserved here, 51 bases in frame from base 1.

The specimen was naive CD4+ T cells from PBMCs. The sample's cell subset or site label, in plain terms: CD45RA+ positively selected. This sequence originates from a man younger than 35 in good health. Some clones in this sample may be carry-over from other donors' samples. The chain was built from TRBV12-5 and TRBJ1-2; the D segment could be TRBD1, given 5 matching bases. The nucleotides read TGTGCTAGTGGTGCGAACCGGGGGGGTTCAGCTAACTATGGCTACACCTTC. Translated, it gives CASGANRGGSANYGYTF.